The 22 T cell receptor beta chains reported below all come from one sample, sequenced in a study of T-cell reconstitution after alpha-beta-depleted transplantation in children. Unique molecular identifiers were incorporated during preparation of the TCRbeta library. TCRdb passed the PCR reads through MiXCR, listing each CDR3 protein once. The sample shows 90,000 to 100,000 distinct CDR3 sequences, 23% of them seen only once. The sequencing used PBMCs, collected before TCRalphabeta/CD19-depleted stem cell transplant. These receptors were obtained from a boy younger than 10 with acute lymphoblastic leukemia, due to receive a stem cell transplant.

This clonotype was seen at least ten times. This chain uses TRBV5-1 with TRBJ2-3, with D hard to call. Trimming pared 6 bases from V and 5 bases from J, leaving 13 bases between. Per the germline V gene, CDR1 is SGHRS and CDR2 is YFSETQ. CDR3 size: 13 residues. The CDR3 sequence: CASMRPPGDTQYF. DNA of the CDR3: TGCGCCAGCATGCGTCCCCCCGGAGATACGCAGTATTTT.

This clonotype was seen a few times. The chain joins TRBV7-2 to TRBJ2-7, with 9 bases that match TRBD2. CDR1 is SGHTA, CDR2 FQGNSA, per germline. The CDR3 is 16 residues long. V shed 4 bases, J shed 4 bases, and the junction held 11 bases outside the gene matches. The DNA for the CDR3 is TGTGCCAGCAGCTCGGGGCAGGGTCTAGCGGGGTACGAGCAGTACTTC. As protein: CASSSGQGLAGYEQYF.

This clonotype was detected many times. J is TRBJ1-2 and V is TRBV12-3 or TRBV12-4; D is undetermined. V was pared by 2 bases and J by 10 bases, with 11 bases between. This CDR3 spans 12 amino acids. CDR3 coding DNA: TGTGCCAGCAGTTTAAGGGAAGCGGACTACACCTTC. Translation: CASSLREADYTF.

This chain connects TRBV5-5 to TRBJ1-5; 10 bases are shared with TRBD1. Trimming at V came to 4 bases and at J to 6 bases, leaving 10 bases not matched to a gene. Germline V CDR1 and CDR2: SGHKS, YYEKEE (reference sequence). The CDR3 spans 16 residues. The CDR3 bases are TGTGCCAGCAGCGGAGGGGACAGGGGTTTTGGTCAGCCCCAGCATTTT. Protein: CASSGGDRGFGQPQHF.

The chain recombines TRBV7-2 with TRBJ1-1; possible D gene TRBD1, 5 bases. The germline V gene has CDR1 SGHTA and CDR2 FQGNSA. CDR3 length equals 13 residues. Trimming removed 5 bases from V and 11 bases from J, with 18 bases in between. CDR3 in DNA: TGTGCCAGCAGCCTTGGGACTTACACTAAGGCTTTCTTT. Protein product: CASSLGTYTKAFF.

This clonotype was found a few times. The V and J genes are TRBV11-2 and TRBJ2-5, with 7 bases matching TRBD1. This CDR3 is 13 amino acids long. Germline loops: CDR1 SGHAT, CDR2 FQNNGV. J was trimmed by 4 bases and V by 5 bases; bases with no gene match: 4. The CDR3 loop reads CASSVRQGETQYF. CDR3 sequence (DNA): TGTGCCAGCAGCGTCCGACAGGGAGAGACCCAGTACTTC.

This clonotype appeared a few times. The chain employs TRBV15 and TRBJ1-1; 7 positions match TRBD1. Germline CDR1 is LNHNV and CDR2 is YYDKDF (reference sequence). Trimming removed 3 bases from V and 3 bases from J; junction bases left unmatched: 10. The CDR3 is 16 amino acids. The chain's CDR3 is CATSSTRQGWDTEAFF. CDR3 coding DNA: TGTGCCACCAGCAGTACCAGACAGGGATGGGACACTGAAGCTTTCTTT.

There are a few counts of this clonotype. The J gene is TRBJ1-1, the V gene TRBV20-1; D remains unclear. The germline CDR1 and CDR2 sequences are DFQATT and SNEGSKA (reference sequence). The CDR3 loop spans 11 amino acids. V dropped 4 bases and J dropped 4 bases, with 7 bases sitting between them. CDR3 coding DNA: TGCAGTGCTACCGGGATCACTGAAGCTTTCTTT. Residues: CSATGITEAFF.

This clonotype was detected a few times. V gene TRBV28 combines with J gene TRBJ1-5; D might be TRBD1 (6 bases). Deletions cut 6 bases from V and 6 bases from J, with 9 bases between. The CDR3 spans 12 residues. Germline V lookup: CDR1 MDHEN, CDR2 SYDVKM. CDR3 sequence (DNA): TGTGCCAGCAGGAGGGGGGTTCAGCCCCAGCATTTT. Its translation: CASRRGVQPQHF.

CDR3 DNA: TGCAGTGCTAGACCCCCAGGACAGGGAGTTAGAGAGACCCAGTACTTC. This codes for CSARPPGQGVRETQYF. The rearrangement links TRBV20-1 to TRBJ2-5; TRBD1 aligns across 8 bases. J lost 4 bases, V lost 2 bases, and 12 bases had no gene match. CDR1 and CDR2 from the germline V gene are DFQATT and SNEGSKA (reference sequence). The CDR3 consists of 16 residues.

This clonotype has just a few counts. This chain joins TRBV5-1 and TRBJ2-3, with unresolved D. The germline V gene has CDR1 SGHRS and CDR2 YFSETQ. Between the trimmed V and J ends, which lost 1 base and 1 base, there was a span of 10 bases. This CDR3 is 15 amino acids long. CDR3 coding DNA: TGCGCCAGCAGCTTGATGGCTGGAGGCACAGATACGCAGTATTTT. This encodes CASSLMAGGTDTQYF.

The rearrangement joins TRBV29-1 to TRBJ2-2; D assignment may be TRBD1 or TRBD2 (6 bases each). Trimming took 7 bases from V and 0 from J, leaving 12 bases between them. In germline, CDR1 is SQVTM, CDR2 ANQGSEA. The CDR3 loop spans 14 amino acids. CDR3 residues: CSGTGGTNTGELFF. The DNA for the CDR3 is TGCAGCGGCACCGGGGGCACGAACACCGGGGAGCTGTTTTTT.

The chain carries TRBV11-2 and TRBJ2-1; no definite D call. This CDR3 spans 12 amino acids. The germline V gene encodes CDR1 SGHAT and CDR2 FQNNGV. V was trimmed by 2 bases and J by 9 bases, leaving 8 bases between them. The CDR3 here is CASSLFIGEQFF. The CDR3 nucleotides read TGTGCCAGCAGCTTATTCATAGGTGAGCAGTTCTTC.

This clonotype was recorded many times. V is TRBV20-1 and J is TRBJ2-1; D call uncertain. This CDR3 has 14 amino acids. Trimming left V 1 base short and J 0 bases short, with 7 bases between. Per the germline V gene, CDR1 is DFQATT and CDR2 is SNEGSKA (reference sequence). The CDR3 DNA reads TGCAGTGCTAGAGGCCTGAGCTCCTACAATGAGCAGTTCTTC. Translation gives CSARGLSSYNEQFF.

The chain links TRBV28 to TRBJ2-7; 10 positions match TRBD2. From germline, CDR1 is MDHEN and CDR2 SYDVKM. The CDR3 totals 15 residues. J was trimmed by 2 bases and V by 8 bases; bases with no gene match: 9. The DNA for the CDR3 is TGTGCCAGCCGACCGGGACTAGCGAGAACCTACGAGCAGTACTTC. This codes for CASRPGLARTYEQYF.

The chain combines TRBV28 with TRBJ1-5; TRBD1 might be the D (6 bases). This CDR3 contains 15 residues. Germline CDR1 reads MDHEN; CDR2 reads SYDVKM. V was pared by 6 bases and J by 4 bases, with 16 bases between. The chain's CDR3 is CASRESGARNQPQHF. In DNA form, the CDR3 reads TGTGCCAGCAGAGAGTCAGGGGCGCGAAATCAGCCCCAGCATTTT.

The chain recombines TRBV12-3 or TRBV12-4 with TRBJ2-1, with D possibly TRBD1 on 6 matching bases. The CDR3 loop spans 16 amino acids. Trimming shortened V by 6 bases and J by 0 bases, and 15 bases separated the two germline ends. The DNA of the CDR3 is TGTGCCAGCAGGGCTACAGGCAGGGGCTCCTACAATGAGCAGTTCTTC. Protein: CASRATGRGSYNEQFF.

This clonotype has only a few counts. The CDR3 coding sequence is TGCAGTGCTAGAGCGGGAGGGCCCTACAATGAGCAGTTCTTC. This translates into CSARAGGPYNEQFF. This chain joins TRBV20-1 and TRBJ2-1, with 8 nucleotides matching TRBD2. Germline V CDR1 and CDR2: DFQATT, SNEGSKA (reference sequence). The V gene end was trimmed by 1 base and the J gene end by 2 bases; junction bases not matched to a gene: 1. This CDR3 spans 14 amino acids.

This chain joins TRBV20-1 and TRBJ2-7, with D tentatively TRBD2 (6 bases). CDR1 and CDR2 (germline): DFQATT, SNEGSKA (reference sequence). V lost 0 bases and J lost 7, with 22 bases in between. The CDR3 is 16 amino acids. CDR3 sequence: CSARDYESGGAREQYF. CDR3 DNA sequence: TGCAGTGCTAGAGACTACGAAAGCGGAGGGGCGCGGGAGCAGTACTTC.

There are many counts of this clonotype. This chain connects TRBV7-2 to TRBJ2-3, with D hard to call. V dropped 4 bases and J dropped 8 bases, with 13 bases sitting between them. This CDR3 has 13 amino acids. Germline CDR1 and CDR2: SGHTA and FQGNSA. This CDR3 is CASSSQERPTQYF. CDR3 DNA sequence: TGTGCCAGCAGCTCGCAGGAACGACCTACGCAGTATTTT.

This rearrangement joins TRBV5-1 to TRBJ2-5; D gene unclear. The CDR3 is 12 residues long. Trimming shortened V by 4 bases and J by 4 bases, and 8 bases separated the two germline ends. Per the germline V gene, CDR1 is SGHRS and CDR2 is YFSETQ. CDR3: CASSQPGETQYF. As DNA, the CDR3 is TGCGCCAGCAGCCAGCCGGGAGAGACCCAGTACTTC.

The sample holds a few counts of this clonotype. The V gene is TRBV5-1, the J gene TRBJ2-7; TRBD1 aligns across 7 bases. The CDR3 has 15 residues. V was clipped by 4 bases and J by 0 bases; unmatched bases: 7. Germline V CDR1 and CDR2: SGHRS, YFSETQ. CDR3 bases: TGCGCCAGCAGCCAAGGACAGGCCACCTCCTACGAGCAGTACTTC. It specifies CASSQGQATSYEQYF.